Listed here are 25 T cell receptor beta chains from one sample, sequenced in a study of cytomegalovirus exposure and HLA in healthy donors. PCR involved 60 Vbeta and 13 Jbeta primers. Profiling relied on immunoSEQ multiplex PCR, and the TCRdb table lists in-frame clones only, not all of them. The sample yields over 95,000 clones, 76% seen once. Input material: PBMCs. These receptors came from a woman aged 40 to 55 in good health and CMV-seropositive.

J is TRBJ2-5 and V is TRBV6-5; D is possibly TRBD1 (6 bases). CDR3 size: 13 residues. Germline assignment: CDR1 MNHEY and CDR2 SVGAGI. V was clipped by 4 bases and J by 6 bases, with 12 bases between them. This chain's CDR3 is CASSSGTRKTQYF. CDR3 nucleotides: TGTGCCAGCAGTTCCGGGACAAGGAAGACCCAGTACTTC.

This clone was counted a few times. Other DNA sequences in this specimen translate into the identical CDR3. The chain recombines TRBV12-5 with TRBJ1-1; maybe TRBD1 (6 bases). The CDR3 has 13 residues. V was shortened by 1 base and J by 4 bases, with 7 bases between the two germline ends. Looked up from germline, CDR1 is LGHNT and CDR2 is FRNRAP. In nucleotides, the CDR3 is TGTGCTAGTGGTTTGGAACAGGGCACTGAAGCTTTCTTT. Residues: CASGLEQGTEAFF.

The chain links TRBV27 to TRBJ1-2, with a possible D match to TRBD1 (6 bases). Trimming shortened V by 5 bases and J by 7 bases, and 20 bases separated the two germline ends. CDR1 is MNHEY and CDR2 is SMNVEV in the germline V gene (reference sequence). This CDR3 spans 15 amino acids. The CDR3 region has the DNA TGTGCCAGCAGTCCCACAGGGCAGGTTCGGGGTGGCTACACCTTC. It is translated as CASSPTGQVRGGYTF.

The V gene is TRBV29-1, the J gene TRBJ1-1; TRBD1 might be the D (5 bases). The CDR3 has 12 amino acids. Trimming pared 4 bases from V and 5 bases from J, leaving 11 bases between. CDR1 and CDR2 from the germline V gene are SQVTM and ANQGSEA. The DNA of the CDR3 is TGCAGCGTTGTGGGGGGTTGGACTGAAGCTTTCTTT. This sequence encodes CSVVGGWTEAFF.

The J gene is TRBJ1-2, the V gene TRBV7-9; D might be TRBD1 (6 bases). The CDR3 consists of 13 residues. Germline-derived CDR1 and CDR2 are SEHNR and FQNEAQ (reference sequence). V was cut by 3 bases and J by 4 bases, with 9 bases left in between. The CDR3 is CASSFGGLYGYTF. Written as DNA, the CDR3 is TGTGCCAGCAGCTTTGGGGGCCTCTATGGCTACACCTTC.

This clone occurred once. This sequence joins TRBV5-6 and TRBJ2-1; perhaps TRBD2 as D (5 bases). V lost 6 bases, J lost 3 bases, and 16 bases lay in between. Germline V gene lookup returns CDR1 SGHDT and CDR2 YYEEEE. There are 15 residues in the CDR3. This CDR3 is CASIADSGVYNEQFF. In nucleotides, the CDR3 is TGTGCCAGCATCGCCGACTCCGGGGTCTACAATGAGCAGTTCTTC.

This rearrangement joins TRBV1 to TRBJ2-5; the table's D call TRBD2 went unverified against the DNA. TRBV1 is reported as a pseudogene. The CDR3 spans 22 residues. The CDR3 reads CTSSQYLVPSDLAGVGKETQYF. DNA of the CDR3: TGCACCAGCAGCCAATATCTGGTACCTTCAGATCTAGCGGGGGTCGGCAAAGAGACCCAGTACTTC.

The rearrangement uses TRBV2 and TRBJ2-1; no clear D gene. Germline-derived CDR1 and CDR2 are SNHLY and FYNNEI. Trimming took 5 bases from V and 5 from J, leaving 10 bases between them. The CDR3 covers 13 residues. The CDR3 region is CASSPGLNNEQFF. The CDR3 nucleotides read TGTGCCAGCAGTCCTGGCCTTAACAATGAGCAGTTCTTC.

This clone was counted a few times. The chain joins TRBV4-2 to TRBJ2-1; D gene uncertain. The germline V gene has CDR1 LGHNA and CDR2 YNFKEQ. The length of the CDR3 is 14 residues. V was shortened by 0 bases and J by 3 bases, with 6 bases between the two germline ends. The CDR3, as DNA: TGTGCCAGCAGCCAAGATCGTATCTACAATGAGCAGTTCTTC. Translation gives CASSQDRIYNEQFF.

For the CDR3, the DNA is TGTGCCAGCAGCTTCAACTCAGGTAGCGGGGAGCTGTTTTTT. Translating it yields CASSFNSGSGELFF. The chain joins TRBV7-8 to TRBJ2-2; D remains unclear. CDR3 length equals 14 residues. V was shortened by 3 bases and J by 7 bases, with 12 bases between the two germline ends. CDR1 is SGHVS, CDR2 FQNEAQ, per germline.

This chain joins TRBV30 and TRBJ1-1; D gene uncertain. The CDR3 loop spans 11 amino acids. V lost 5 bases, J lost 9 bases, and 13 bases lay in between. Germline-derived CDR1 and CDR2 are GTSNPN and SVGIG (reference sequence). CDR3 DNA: TGTGCCTGGTCACATGATCCCCAAGCTTTCTTT. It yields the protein CAWSHDPQAFF.

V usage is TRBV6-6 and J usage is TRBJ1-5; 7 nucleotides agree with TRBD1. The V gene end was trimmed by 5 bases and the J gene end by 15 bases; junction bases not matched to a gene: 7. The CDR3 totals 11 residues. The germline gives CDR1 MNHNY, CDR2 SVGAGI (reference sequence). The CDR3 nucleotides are TGTGCCAGCAGTAGACAGGGCTTCCGGCATTTT. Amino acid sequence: CASSRQGFRHF.

As DNA, the CDR3 is TGTGCCTGGAGCCTCCAGGGGGTATATAGCAATCAGCCCCAGCATTTT. It yields the protein CAWSLQGVYSNQPQHF. The chain couples TRBV30 to TRBJ1-5; TRBD1 aligns across 7 bases. This CDR3 region has 16 residues. The germline CDR1 and CDR2 sequences are GTSNPN and SVGIG (reference sequence). V shed 3 bases, J shed 0 bases, and the junction held 8 bases outside the gene matches. Full variable domain (outside the CDR3, taken from reference TRBV30 and TRBJ1-5): SQTIHQWPATLVQPVGSPLSLECTVEGTSNPNLYWYRQAAGRGLQLLFYSVGIGQISSEVPQNLSASRPQDRQFILSSKKLLLSDSGFYLCAWSLQGVYSNQPQHFGDGTRLSIL.

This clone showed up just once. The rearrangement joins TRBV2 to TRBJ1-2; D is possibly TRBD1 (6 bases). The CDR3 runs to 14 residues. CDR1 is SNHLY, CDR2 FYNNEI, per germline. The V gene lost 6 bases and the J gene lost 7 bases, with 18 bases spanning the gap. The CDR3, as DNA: TGTGCCAGCAGCGGACAGTTACCTCATACTGGCTACACCTTC. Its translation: CASSGQLPHTGYTF. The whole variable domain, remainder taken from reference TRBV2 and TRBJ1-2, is EPEVTQTPSHQVTQMGQEVILRCVPISNHLYFYWYRQILGQKVEFLVSFYNNEISEKSEIFDDQFSVERPDGSNFTLKIRSTKLEDSAMYFCASSGQLPHTGYTFGSGTRLTVV.

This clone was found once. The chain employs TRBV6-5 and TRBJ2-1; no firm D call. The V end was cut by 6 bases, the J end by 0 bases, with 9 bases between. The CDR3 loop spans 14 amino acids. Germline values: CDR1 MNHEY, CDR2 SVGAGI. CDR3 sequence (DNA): TGTGCCAGCAGCTCAGGCAGCTCCTACAATGAGCAGTTCTTC. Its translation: CASSSGSSYNEQFF.

In DNA form, the CDR3 reads TGTGCCAGCAGTACGGACCAAGAGACCCAGTACTTC. Translated: CASSTDQETQYF. The chain employs TRBV27 and TRBJ2-5; D not resolved. This CDR3 has 12 residues. The ends were cut back, 5 bases at V and 0 bases at J, with 4 bases in the middle. Germline V gives CDR1 MNHEY, CDR2 SMNVEV (reference sequence).

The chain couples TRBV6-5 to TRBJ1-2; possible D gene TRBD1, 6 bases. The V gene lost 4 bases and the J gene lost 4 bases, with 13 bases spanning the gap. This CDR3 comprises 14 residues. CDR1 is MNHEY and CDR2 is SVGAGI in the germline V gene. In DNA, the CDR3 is TGTGCCAGCAGTTCCAGACAGGCCGCCTATGGCTACACCTTC. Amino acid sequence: CASSSRQAAYGYTF.

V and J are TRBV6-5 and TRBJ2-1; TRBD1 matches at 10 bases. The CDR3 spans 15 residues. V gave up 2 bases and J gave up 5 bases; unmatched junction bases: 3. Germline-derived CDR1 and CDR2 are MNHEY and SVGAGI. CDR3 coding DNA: TGTGCCAGCAGTTACGTGACAGGGGGCAACAATGAGCAGTTCTTC. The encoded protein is CASSYVTGGNNEQFF.

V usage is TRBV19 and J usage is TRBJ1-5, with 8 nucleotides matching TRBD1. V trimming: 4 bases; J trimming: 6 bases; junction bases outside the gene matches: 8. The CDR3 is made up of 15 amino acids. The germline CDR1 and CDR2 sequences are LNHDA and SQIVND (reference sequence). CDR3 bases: TGTGCCAGTAGTACGGGGACAGGCCCGGGTCAGCCCCAGCATTTT. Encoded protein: CASSTGTGPGQPQHF.

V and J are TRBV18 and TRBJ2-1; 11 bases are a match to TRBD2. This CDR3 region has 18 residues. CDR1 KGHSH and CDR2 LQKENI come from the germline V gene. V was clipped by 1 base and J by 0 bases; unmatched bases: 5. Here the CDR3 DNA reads TGTGCCAGCTCACCACGGCTGACTAGCGGGGACTCCTACAATGAGCAGTTCTTC. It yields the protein CASSPRLTSGDSYNEQFF.

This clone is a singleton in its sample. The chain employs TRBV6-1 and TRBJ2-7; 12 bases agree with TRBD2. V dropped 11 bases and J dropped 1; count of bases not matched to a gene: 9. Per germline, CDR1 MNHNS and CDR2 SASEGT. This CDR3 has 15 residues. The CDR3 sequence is CAGRGGTSGSYEQYF. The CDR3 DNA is TGTGCCGGTAGGGGAGGGACTAGCGGGTCCTACGAGCAGTACTTC.

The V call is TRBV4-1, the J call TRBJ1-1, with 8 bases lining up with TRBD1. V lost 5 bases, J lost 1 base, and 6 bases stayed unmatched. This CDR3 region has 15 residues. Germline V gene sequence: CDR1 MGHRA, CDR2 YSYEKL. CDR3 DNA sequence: TGCGCCAGCAGCGCAACCGGGACAGGGAACACTGAAGCTTTCTTT. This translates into CASSATGTGNTEAFF.

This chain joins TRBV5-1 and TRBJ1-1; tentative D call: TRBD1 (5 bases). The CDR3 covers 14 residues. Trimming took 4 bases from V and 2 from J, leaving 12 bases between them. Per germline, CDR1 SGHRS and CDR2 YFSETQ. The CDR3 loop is CASSRREGNTEAFF. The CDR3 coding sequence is TGCGCCAGCAGCCGCAGGGAGGGAAACACTGAAGCTTTCTTT. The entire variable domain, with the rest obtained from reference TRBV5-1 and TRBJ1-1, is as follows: KAGVTQTPRYLIKTRGQQVTLSCSPISGHRSVSWYQQTPGQGLQFLFEYFSETQRNKGNFPGRFSGRQFSNSRSEMNVSTLELGDSALYLCASSRREGNTEAFFGQGTRLTVV.

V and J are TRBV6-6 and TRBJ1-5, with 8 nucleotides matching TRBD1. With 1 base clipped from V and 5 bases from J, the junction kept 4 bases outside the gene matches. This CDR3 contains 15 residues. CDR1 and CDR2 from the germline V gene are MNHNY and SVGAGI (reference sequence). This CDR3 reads CASSYYRGSDQPQHF. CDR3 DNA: TGTGCCAGCAGTTACTACAGGGGGAGCGATCAGCCCCAGCATTTT.

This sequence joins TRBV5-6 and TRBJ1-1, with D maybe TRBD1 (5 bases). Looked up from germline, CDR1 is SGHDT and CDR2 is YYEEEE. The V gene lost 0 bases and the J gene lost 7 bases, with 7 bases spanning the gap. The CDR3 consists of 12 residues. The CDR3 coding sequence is TGTGCCAGCAGCTTGGAGACAGATGAAGCTTTCTTT. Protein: CASSLETDEAFF.